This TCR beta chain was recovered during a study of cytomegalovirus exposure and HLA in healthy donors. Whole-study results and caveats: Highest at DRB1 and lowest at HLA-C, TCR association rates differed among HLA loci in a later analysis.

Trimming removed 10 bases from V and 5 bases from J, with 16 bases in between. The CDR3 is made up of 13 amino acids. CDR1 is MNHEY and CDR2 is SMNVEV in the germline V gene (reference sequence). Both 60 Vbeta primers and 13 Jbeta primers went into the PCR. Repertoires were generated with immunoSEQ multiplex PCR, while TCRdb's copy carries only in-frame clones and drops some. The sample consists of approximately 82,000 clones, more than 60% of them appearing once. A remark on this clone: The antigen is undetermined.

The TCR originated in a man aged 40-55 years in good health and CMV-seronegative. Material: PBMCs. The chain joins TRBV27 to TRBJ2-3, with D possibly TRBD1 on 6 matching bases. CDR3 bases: TGTGCCACGAAGCTTTTAGGGGGAGATACGCAGTATTTT. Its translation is CATKLLGGDTQYF.